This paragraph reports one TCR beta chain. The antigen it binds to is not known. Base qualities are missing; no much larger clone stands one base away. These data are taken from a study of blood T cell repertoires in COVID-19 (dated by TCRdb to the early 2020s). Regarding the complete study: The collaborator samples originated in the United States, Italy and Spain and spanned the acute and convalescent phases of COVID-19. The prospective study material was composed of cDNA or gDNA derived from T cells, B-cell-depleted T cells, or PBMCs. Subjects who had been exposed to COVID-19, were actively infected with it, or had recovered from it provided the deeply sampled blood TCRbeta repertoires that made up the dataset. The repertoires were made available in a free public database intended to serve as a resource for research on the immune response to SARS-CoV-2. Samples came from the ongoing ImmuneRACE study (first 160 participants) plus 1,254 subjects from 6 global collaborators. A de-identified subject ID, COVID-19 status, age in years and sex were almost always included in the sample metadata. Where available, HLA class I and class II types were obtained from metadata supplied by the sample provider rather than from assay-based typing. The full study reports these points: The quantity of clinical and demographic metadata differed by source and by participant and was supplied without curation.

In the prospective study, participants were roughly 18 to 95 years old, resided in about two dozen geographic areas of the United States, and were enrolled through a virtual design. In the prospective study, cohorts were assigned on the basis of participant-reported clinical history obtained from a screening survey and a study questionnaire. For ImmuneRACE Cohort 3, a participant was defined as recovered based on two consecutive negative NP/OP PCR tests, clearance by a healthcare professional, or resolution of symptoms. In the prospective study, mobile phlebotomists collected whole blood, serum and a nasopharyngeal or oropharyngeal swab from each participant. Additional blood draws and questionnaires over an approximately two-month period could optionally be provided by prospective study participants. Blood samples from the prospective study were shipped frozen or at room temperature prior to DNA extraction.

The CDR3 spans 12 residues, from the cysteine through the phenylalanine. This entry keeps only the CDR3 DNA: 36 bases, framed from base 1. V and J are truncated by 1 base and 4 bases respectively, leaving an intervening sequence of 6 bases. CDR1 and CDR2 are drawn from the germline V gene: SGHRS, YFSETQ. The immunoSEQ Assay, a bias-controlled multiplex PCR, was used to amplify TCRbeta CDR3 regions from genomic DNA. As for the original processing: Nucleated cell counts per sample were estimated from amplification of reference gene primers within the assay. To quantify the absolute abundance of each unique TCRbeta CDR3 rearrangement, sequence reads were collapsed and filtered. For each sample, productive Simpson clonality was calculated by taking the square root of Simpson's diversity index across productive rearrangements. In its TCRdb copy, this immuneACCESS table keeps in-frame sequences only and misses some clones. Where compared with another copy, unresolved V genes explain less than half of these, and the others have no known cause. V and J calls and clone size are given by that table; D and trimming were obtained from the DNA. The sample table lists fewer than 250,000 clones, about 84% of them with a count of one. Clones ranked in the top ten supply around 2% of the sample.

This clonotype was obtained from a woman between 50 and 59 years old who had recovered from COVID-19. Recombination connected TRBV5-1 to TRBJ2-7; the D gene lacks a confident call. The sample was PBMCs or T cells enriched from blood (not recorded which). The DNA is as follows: TGCGCCAGCAGCTTGTCGCAGTACGAGCAGTACTTC. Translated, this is CASSLSQYEQYF.